This T cell receptor (beta chain) was sequenced in a study of T cell clones after liver transplantation (dated by TCRdb to the late 2010s). General notes on the study: The samples were obtained from ITN030ST, a randomized trial that attempted immunosuppression withdrawal within 2 years after liver transplantation. To count as tolerant, a recipient had to stay completely off immunosuppression for at least one year without liver enzymes climbing beyond twice the upper limit of normal. Third party-reactive TCRbeta sequences from pre-transplant MLRs were also identified as an antigen-independent comparator for donor-reactive sequences. Blood samples were collected pre-transplant, then pre-randomization ahead of withdrawal, and finally post-randomization once withdrawal had either been completed or failed. The studied cohort comprised 8 liver transplant recipients, 3 classified as tolerant and 5 as non-tolerant. After a pre-transplant mixed lymphocyte reaction, TCRbeta sequencing was used to pinpoint donor-reactive T cell clones, which were subsequently tracked in post-transplant blood. The subjects received no induction therapy and were kept on standard immunosuppression until randomization at 12-24 months post-transplant. Of the eight recipients, a few were HCV-positive, while the remaining recipients had been transplanted for non-autoimmune, non-viral indications.

This clone was observed a single time. Its antigen is still unknown. Base quality data are lacking; no much larger clone is found one base away. Study-wide findings and limitations: Circulating donor-reactive CD4 TCRbeta sequences fell significantly post-transplant in 5 of 8 subjects, irrespective of tolerance or HCV status. Once repertoire turnover was taken into account, donor-reactive detection showed a significant reduction for CD4 in 7 of 8 subjects and for CD8 in 8 of 8. The decline in donor-reactive sequences exceeded the decline in third party-reactive sequences, suggesting partial antigen-specific deletion that was unrelated to withdrawal success. Because no allograft tissue specimens were available, donor-reactive T cells may have migrated into the graft instead of being deleted. In two subjects, low numbers of available donor cells limited the measurable donor-reactive repertoire. Conclusions were preliminary, limited by small, heterogeneous patient numbers and non-standardized post-transplant time points.

Unstimulated PBMCs, after thawing, were stained for CD3, CD4 and CD8 and then FACS-sorted into CD3+CD4+ and CD3+CD8+ populations. Randomization to immunosuppression withdrawal applied to every one of the 8 studied subjects. The Qiagen DNeasy Blood and Tissue Kit was used for genomic DNA isolation. High-throughput TCRbeta CDR3 sequencing of frozen genomic DNA was performed by immunoSEQ, including PCR amplification, mapping, bias correction and internal controls. As for how the authors treated the data: Only productive rearrangements were retained, and each unique TCRbeta sequence was defined by its CDR3 nucleotide sequence together with its V and J gene. For classification of a sequence as donor-reactive, at least 5-fold expansion in CFSE-low cells relative to unstimulated pre-transplant cells and a frequency of at least 0.01% were required. Per-subject minimum frequency thresholds, based on the lowest-template unstimulated sample, ensured at least 90% detection power. Jensen-Shannon divergence between the top 1000 TCRbeta sequences post- versus pre-transplant served as the measure of repertoire turnover. Changes in detection of donor-reactive sequences were tested with two-sided Fisher's exact tests. Imported from immuneACCESS, the table was reduced by TCRdb to in-frame sequences with V and J called. These copies leave out some clones; in studies compared against another copy, an unresolved V gene accounts for under half, and the cause of the remainder is not known. The V and J calls and clone size are taken from that table; D and trimming were inferred from the DNA. The sample has 75,000 to 100,000 clones on record, nearly 85% of them singletons. The ten largest clones capture less than 0.6% of the sample.

This sequence originates from a human patient who received a liver transplant. Some T cells may derive from the graft donor when a transplant has been performed. The input for sequencing was CD4+ T cells from blood, taken about 46 months after liver transplant.

The sequenced DNA is TGTGCCAGCAGCGCTCATGGGCGGGAGACGACCTACAATGAGCAGTTCTTC. Its protein reads: CASSAHGRETTYNEQFF. The sequence links TRBV2 to TRBJ2-1; 7 of the junction bases match TRBD2. Reading the germline V gene gives CDR1 SNHLY and CDR2 FYNNEI. The cysteine opens and the phenylalanine closes a CDR3 of 17 amino acids. Left in the record is the CDR3 DNA by itself, 51 bases read in frame from the first base. V is cut back by 6 bases and J by 2 bases, with 13 bases in the junction unmatched.